This TCR beta chain was captured in a study of cytomegalovirus exposure and HLA in healthy donors. General study points: TCR beta chain V- and J-gene trimming was linked, in a later analysis, to a missense variant in DCLRE1C. Excluded were some V segments that proved indistinguishable, including TRBV6-2 and TRBV6-3. The records held CMV serostatus as the only immune exposure information. Previous analysis showed most TCR beta V segments were productive about 90% or about 30% of the time.

Concerning this clone itself: What it binds is not known.

A multiplex PCR was run with 60 Vbeta primers and 13 Jbeta primers. Assay: immunoSEQ multiplex PCR; the TCRdb copy retains only in-frame clones and omits some. This table has 200,000 or so clones, 70% to 80% appearing once. Between the trimmed V and J ends, which lost 7 bases and 0 bases, there was a span of 7 bases. CDR1 and CDR2 (germline): SEHNR, FQNEAQ (reference sequence). This CDR3 has 13 amino acids. The receptor was isolated from a male donor in good health and CMV-seropositive. Sequencing used PBMCs. V and J are TRBV7-9 and TRBJ1-3, with TRBD1 as a possible D gene (5 bases). As DNA, the CDR3 is TGTGCCAGCATCGACAGCTCTGGAAACACCATATATTTT. Amino acids: CASIDSSGNTIYF.